The clone carrying this TCR beta chain was recorded many times. The antigen is not known. With iRepertoire HTBI primers and Arm-PCR of CDR3 regions, TCR beta libraries were built. In the authors' workflow: Identification across samples found 62 TRBV and 12 to 15 TRBJ segments. MiXCR was run by TCRdb on the multiplex PCR reads, yielding one entry per CDR3 protein. TCRdb's processing, not the study's, gives the V and J calls here. The data show over 350,000 distinct CDR3 sequences, with 15% seen just once and approximately 8% held by the top ten. The CDR3 extends over 13 amino acids. Germline loops: CDR1 MNHEY, CDR2 SMNVEV (reference sequence). Between the trimmed V and J ends, which lost 6 bases and 1 base, there was a span of 7 bases. The data stem from a study of regulatory T cells in long-lasting Graves disease. Whole-study results and caveats: Exclusively peripheral blood, rather than thyroid tissue, was studied.

Regarding time point: newly diagnosed GD, antithyroid drugs for less than 3 months. Isolated PBMC RNA provided the starting material for the TCR library. These same records also appear under a second study, on T cells in Graves' hyperthyroidism and ophthalmopathy.

The source of this sequence is a woman aged 40 to 50 with Graves disease. The sample was peripheral blood mononuclear cells (PBMCs), taken at new diagnosis, from a patient treated with antithyroid drugs. The chain combines TRBV27 with TRBJ1-5; no clear D gene. The CDR3 reads CASSPLSNQPQHF. DNA for the CDR3: TGTGCCAGCAGCCCCCTAAGCAATCAGCCCCAGCATTTT.